This TCR beta chain was sequenced during a study of Ad26.COV2.S vaccination and SARS-CoV-2 variants. The data were produced by immunoSEQ multiplex PCR, yet TCRdb's version contains in-frame clones alone and is incomplete. Counted here are fewer than 500,000 clones, less than 95% occurring once; the ten biggest clones make up less than 5.5%. Treatment denoted: roughly 20 received Ad26.COV2.S at low or high dose, single or two shots; about 5 received placebo; per-sample allocation not given. On day 63 after the first injection, vaccine and placebo recipients gave samples. Donation was by an adult aged 18-55 years who was in Boston. The V gene's germline CDR1 is MNHEY and CDR2 SVGEGT. V shed 5 bases and J shed 10 bases, with 15 bases lying between them. CDR3 size: 13 residues.

The TCR was taken from a person aged 18-60 years who received the Ad26.COV2.S COVID-19 vaccine or a placebo. The input for sequencing was peripheral blood, taken in a trial of Ad26.COV2.S vaccine versus placebo. V usage is TRBV6-2 or TRBV6-3 and J usage is TRBJ2-1; D call uncertain. The CDR3 region is CASSRLVLREQFF. The DNA for the CDR3 is TGTGCCAGCAGTCGGCTAGTTCTTCGGGAGCAGTTCTTC.